A single sample is the source of the 19 T cell receptor beta chains below, sequenced in a study of blood T cell repertoires in COVID-19. Repertoires were generated with immunoSEQ multiplex PCR, while TCRdb's copy carries only in-frame clones and drops some. The sample includes 84,000 or so clones, under 90% of them seen just once. Sequenced sample: peripheral blood. Every receptor here comes from a woman in her forties with active or convalescent COVID-19.

This clone was seen a handful of times. The chain has TRBV19 and TRBJ1-2, with D unclear. CDR1 and CDR2 (germline): LNHDA, SQIVND (reference sequence). Trimming took 2 bases from V and 3 from J, leaving 10 bases between them. This CDR3 spans 14 amino acids. The CDR3 nucleotides read TGTGCCAGTAGTATAACGACTTTCTACTATGGCTACACCTTC. It specifies CASSITTFYYGYTF. Full variable domain (outside the CDR3, taken from reference TRBV19 and TRBJ1-2): DGGITQSPKYLFRKEGQNVTLSCEQNLNHDAMYWYRQDPGQGLRLIYYSQIVNDFQKGDIAEGYSVSREKKESFPLTVTSAQKNPTAFYLCASSITTFYYGYTFGSGTRLTVV.

The chain is built from TRBV7-9 and TRBJ1-3; D uncertain. CDR3 length: 14 residues. Germline assignment: CDR1 SEHNR and CDR2 FQNEAQ (reference sequence). Between the trimmed V and J ends, which lost 5 bases and 0 bases, there was a span of 8 bases. The CDR3 DNA is TGTGCCAGCAGCCCCCGGTACTCTGGAAACACCATATATTTT. Translated: CASSPRYSGNTIYF. Based on the CDR3 plus reference TRBV7-9 and TRBJ1-3, the full variable domain is DTGVSQNPRHKITKRGQNVTFRCDPISEHNRLYWYRQTLGQGPEFLTYFQNEAQLEKSRLLSDRFSAERPKGSFSTLEIQRTEQGDSAMYLCASSPRYSGNTIYFGEGSWLTVV.

V and J are TRBV5-4 and TRBJ2-7; TRBD1 matches 8 bases. The CDR3 extends over 13 amino acids. Trimming at V came to 6 bases and at J to 3 bases, leaving 5 bases not matched to a gene. Per germline, CDR1 SGHNT and CDR2 YYREEE (reference sequence). The CDR3: CASTGTGSYEQYF. The DNA of the CDR3 is TGTGCCAGCACCGGGACAGGCAGCTACGAGCAGTACTTC.

CDR3 sequence: CASSYSRTGEQPQHF. The CDR3 coding sequence is TGTGCCAGCAGTTACTCGCGGACAGGGGAACAGCCCCAGCATTTT. The rearrangement joins TRBV6-5 to TRBJ1-5; TRBD1 aligns across 9 bases. This CDR3 region has 15 residues. In germline, CDR1 is MNHEY, CDR2 SVGAGI. The J segment lost 7 bases and the V segment lost 0 bases, leaving 4 bases of the junction unmatched.

This clone was counted between two and nine times. The chain employs TRBV29-1 and TRBJ1-4; D may be TRBD1 (6 bases). Germline V gene data show CDR1 as SQVTM and CDR2 as ANQGSEA. V gave up 4 bases and J gave up 7 bases, with 16 bases separating them. This CDR3 is 14 amino acids long. The CDR3 sequence is CSVAPSRGSEKLFF. The CDR3, as DNA: TGCAGCGTTGCACCTAGCAGGGGAAGTGAAAAACTGTTTTTT.

The J gene is TRBJ2-5, the V gene TRBV28; possible D gene TRBD1, 6 bases. Looked up from germline, CDR1 is MDHEN and CDR2 is SYDVKM. V lost 5 bases, J lost 1 base, and 14 bases lay in between. The CDR3 loop spans 15 amino acids. CDR3 protein: CASSKPGTLQETQYF. The CDR3 coding sequence is TGTGCCAGCAGTAAACCCGGGACACTCCAAGAGACCCAGTACTTC.

CDR3 in DNA: TGTGCCAGCAGTTACACTTCTGGGACAGGGGGCGGAAATCAGCCCCAGCATTTT. The encoded protein is CASSYTSGTGGGNQPQHF. The chain employs TRBV6-2 or TRBV6-3 and TRBJ1-5; the match to TRBD1 covers 12 bases. Unmatched junction bases numbered 9, after V lost 2 bases and J lost 4 bases. There are 18 residues in the CDR3. Germline V gene sequence: CDR1 MNHEY, CDR2 SVGEGT.

This chain joins TRBV9 and TRBJ2-3; TRBD2 matches at 12 bases. The germline V gene has CDR1 SGDLS and CDR2 YYNGEE. The CDR3 has 18 amino acids. V was pared by 4 bases and J by 4 bases, with 13 bases of the junction left unmatched. CDR3 loop: CASSPLSGLAGRADTQYF. The CDR3 DNA follows: TGTGCCAGCAGCCCCCTCTCCGGACTAGCGGGACGGGCAGATACGCAGTATTTT.

The sample holds a few counts of this clone. The chain recombines TRBV12-3 or TRBV12-4 with TRBJ1-6; no clear D. The CDR3 extends over 12 amino acids. The ends were cut back, 5 bases at V and 12 bases at J, with 11 bases in the middle. Here the CDR3 DNA reads TGTGCCAGCAGTACCGAGGGAAAACCCCTCCACTTT. This gives the protein CASSTEGKPLHF.

J is TRBJ2-3 and V is TRBV24-1; TRBD2 aligns across 11 bases. The CDR3 is 18 amino acids. Germline assignment: CDR1 KGHDR and CDR2 SFDVKD. Germline trimming cut 7 bases from V and 8 bases from J; bases unmatched to any gene: 19. The CDR3 spells CATRSNPGLAAGAGTQYF. In DNA form, the CDR3 reads TGTGCCACCAGATCCAATCCGGGACTAGCGGCGGGGGCGGGTACGCAGTATTTT.

Here the CDR3 DNA reads TGCGCCAGTAGACCTTCGACAGGGGCCTACGAGCAGTACTTC. Translated, it gives CASRPSTGAYEQYF. The genes are TRBV5-1 and TRBJ2-7; 8 positions agree with TRBD1. Germline V gene sequence: CDR1 SGHRS, CDR2 YFSETQ. The V and J ends lost 8 bases and 2 bases, in that order; junction bases with no gene match: 9. This CDR3 comprises 14 residues.

V is TRBV2 and J is TRBJ2-7; 12 bases line up with TRBD1. This CDR3 region has 15 residues. V lost 6 bases and J lost 7; bases outside the gene matches: 10. The germline V gene has CDR1 SNHLY and CDR2 FYNNEI. CDR3 sequence (DNA): TGTGCCAGCAGAGTTTGGGGACAGGGGGCTGGTGAGCAGTACTTC. As protein: CASRVWGQGAGEQYF.

This clone is a singleton in its sample. The chain joins TRBV6-5 to TRBJ2-4; D possibly corresponds to TRBD1 (5 bases). V was shortened by 6 bases and J by 0 bases, with 9 bases between the two germline ends. The CDR3 covers 14 residues. From germline, CDR1 is MNHEY and CDR2 SVGAGI. CDR3 residues: CASRTELAKNIQYF. In DNA form, the CDR3 reads TGTGCCAGCAGGACAGAGCTAGCCAAAAACATTCAGTACTTC.

The chain uses TRBV5-1 and TRBJ1-4, with unresolved D. From germline, CDR1 is SGHRS and CDR2 YFSETQ. This CDR3 has 14 residues. Trimming cost V 0 bases and J 9 bases, with 12 bases left between them. CDR3 nucleotides: TGCGCCAGCAGCTTGGGGGCTACGGTGCAAAAACTGTTTTTT. Translation gives CASSLGATVQKLFF.

The rearrangement joins TRBV5-6 to TRBJ1-2; D call uncertain. The CDR3 spans 15 residues. Trimming stripped 3 bases from V and 2 bases from J, with 14 bases between. The V gene's germline CDR1 is SGHDT and CDR2 YYEEEE. CDR3 sequence (DNA): TGTGCCAGCAGCTATACTATGACGGTAAACTATGGCTACACCTTC. It codes for CASSYTMTVNYGYTF.

This chain links TRBV24-1 with TRBJ2-1, with D hard to call. Trimming removed 1 base at V and 5 bases at J, with 2 bases between. This CDR3 has 12 residues. The germline V gene encodes CDR1 KGHDR and CDR2 SFDVKD. The CDR3 reads CATSDFNNEQFF. CDR3 DNA: TGTGCCACCAGTGATTTCAACAATGAGCAGTTCTTC.

The chain couples TRBV28 to TRBJ1-3; the D gene is possibly TRBD1 (6 bases). V was clipped by 5 bases and J by 0 bases, with 17 bases between them. Germline assignment: CDR1 MDHEN and CDR2 SYDVKM. The CDR3 is made up of 17 amino acids. The CDR3 reads CASSPGGAGASGNTIYF. Written as DNA, the CDR3 is TGTGCCAGCAGTCCGGGGGGGGCAGGGGCCTCTGGAAACACCATATATTTT.

This clone was counted only a few times. The chain has TRBV10-3 and TRBJ2-3, with 12 bases identical to TRBD2. Germline V gene lookup returns CDR1 ENHRY and CDR2 SYGVKD. The V gene end was trimmed by 3 bases and the J gene end by 1 base; junction bases not matched to a gene: 2. This CDR3 contains 16 residues. The CDR3 DNA is TGTGCCATCAGTGACGGACTAGCGGGGCGCACAGATACGCAGTATTTT. This sequence encodes CAISDGLAGRTDTQYF.

This chain uses TRBV28 with TRBJ1-2; possible D gene TRBD1, 5 bases. The CDR3 is 15 residues long. V was pared by 2 bases and J by 4 bases, with 14 bases between. Germline V gene sequence: CDR1 MDHEN, CDR2 SYDVKM. CDR3 bases: TGTGCCAGCAGTTTAATGTTCGGGGGTACCTATGGCTACACCTTC. Its protein is CASSLMFGGTYGYTF.